This T cell receptor (beta chain) was recovered during a study of T-cell reconstitution after alpha-beta-depleted transplantation in children. The TCRbeta library incorporated unique molecular identifiers. MiXCR, applied by TCRdb to the PCR reads, yields one record per CDR3 protein. The repertoire includes about 980,000 distinct CDR3 sequences, around 30% of them detected once, and roughly 27% sits in the top ten. Study observations and caveats: The authors attributed T-cell counts and diversity one year after transplant mostly to newly produced T cells. Alpha-beta T cells present about two months after transplant were reported to originate from several hundred expanded graft clones. After transplant, high TCRbeta diversity at day 60 in some patients arose from surviving recipient T cells and thymic progenitors.

As concerns this clonotype: The antigen remains unidentified.

This clonotype was sampled from a boy under two years old who had a stem cell transplant for SCID, so the T cells may come from the graft donor. Source: PBMCs, mostly from graft donor cells, taken 360 days after TCRalphabeta/CD19-depleted stem cell transplant.

The CDR3 bases are TGTGCCAGCAGCTCCGGAAGACAAGAGACCCAGTACTTC. Translated: CASSSGRQETQYF. J is TRBJ2-5 and V is TRBV7-9, with D uncertain. Trimming pared 4 bases from V and 2 bases from J, leaving 8 bases between. The CDR3 totals 13 residues. Germline V lookup: CDR1 SEHNR, CDR2 FQNEAQ (reference sequence).